The T cell receptor (beta chain) under discussion was sequenced for a study of OX40 agonist ivuxolimab in advanced cancers. The V segment lost 4 bases and the J segment 3 bases; nucleotides outside the gene matches: 10. CDR3 length: 15 residues. The germline V gene encodes CDR1 SGHDT and CDR2 YYEEEE. Sequencing was performed with immunoSEQ multiplex PCR; in TCRdb, only in-frame clones are kept and a portion is missing. The profile shows more than 55,000 clones, over 70% of them singletons. This clonotype was sampled from an adult with an advanced solid tumor such as melanoma, head and neck, liver or kidney cancer. The material sequenced was CD4+ or CD8+ T cells sorted from blood, taken in a trial of the OX40 agonist ivuxolimab. The chain is built from TRBV5-6 and TRBJ2-7; the match to TRBD1 covers 7 bases. CDR3 DNA sequence: TGTGCCAGCAGCCTCTGGGGACAGCTAAGCTACGAGCAGTACTTC. The encoded protein is CASSLWGQLSYEQYF.